A single sample is the source of the 27 T cell receptor beta chains below, sequenced in a study of control samples from healthy donors and cancer patients. Measured with immunoSEQ multiplex PCR; TCRdb has only the in-frame clones, and not every one. The top ten hold about 1.1% of the sample, which has roughly 120,000 clones, 80% to 90% seen once. Sequencing input: PBMCs. These receptors all come from a woman in her 50s with colorectal cancer.

Concerning this clone itself: Mismatch with germline at one junction end may stem from a read error. The rearrangement uses TRBV18 and TRBJ1-1; D is possibly TRBD1 (6 bases). Per germline, CDR1 KGHSH and CDR2 LQKENI. The CDR3 contains 15 residues. The CDR3 protein is CASSPSTGSNAEAFF. In nucleotides, the CDR3 is TGTGCCAGCTCACCAAGCACAGGGTCGAACGCTGAAGCTTTCTTT.

This clone was recorded only once. CDR3 in amino acids: CASKNTEAFF. The DNA for the CDR3 is TGTGCCAGTAAGAACACTGAAGCTTTCTTT. V usage is TRBV12-3 or TRBV12-4 and J usage is TRBJ1-1; no definite D call. This CDR3 contains 10 residues. V was shortened by 9 bases and J by 1 base, with 3 bases between the two germline ends.

The CDR3: CASSLGTSVYQETQYF. The CDR3 bases are TGTGCCAGCAGCTTAGGGACTAGCGTATACCAAGAGACCCAGTACTTC. The chain has TRBV7-9 and TRBJ2-5, with 9 bases identical to TRBD2. Germline values: CDR1 SEHNR, CDR2 FQNEAQ (reference sequence). The CDR3 is 16 residues long. V lost 1 base and J lost 0; bases outside the gene matches: 3.

V usage is TRBV7-3 and J usage is TRBJ2-5; the D is unclear. CDR1 SGHTA and CDR2 FQGTGA come from the germline V gene. The V gene lost 3 bases and the J gene lost 3 bases, with 14 bases spanning the gap. This CDR3 spans 15 amino acids. The CDR3 DNA follows: TGTGCCAGCAGCTTGTCTCCCCGCTCAAAAGAGACCCAGTACTTC. Its translation is CASSLSPRSKETQYF.

This sequence joins TRBV6-5 and TRBJ1-2; TRBD1 matches 7 bases. The germline gives CDR1 MNHEY, CDR2 SVGAGI. The CDR3 has 13 amino acids. V was clipped by 6 bases and J by 1 base; unmatched bases: 2. CDR3 sequence: CASRRDSNYGYTF. CDR3 bases: TGTGCCAGCAGGAGGGACAGTAACTATGGCTACACCTTC.

The chain is built from TRBV29-1 and TRBJ1-1; D uncertain. Germline V gene sequence: CDR1 SQVTM, CDR2 ANQGSEA. Trimming pared 3 bases from V and 6 bases from J, leaving 5 bases between. This CDR3 is 10 amino acids long. CDR3 loop: CSVDEPEAFF. For the CDR3, the DNA is TGCAGCGTTGACGAACCTGAAGCTTTCTTT.

V is TRBV6-6 and J is TRBJ2-7; TRBD1 matches at 9 bases. Germline CDR1 MNHNY, CDR2 SVGAGI (reference sequence). V shed 8 bases and J 6 bases; nucleotides not matched to a gene: 17. The CDR3 contains 16 residues. The CDR3: CASCRGGGQGPREQYF. The DNA of the CDR3 is TGTGCCAGCTGTCGAGGGGGTGGACAGGGGCCCCGCGAGCAGTACTTC.

V gene TRBV5-6 combines with J gene TRBJ2-3; 8 bases fit TRBD2. The CDR3 runs 16 residues. Germline V gives CDR1 SGHDT, CDR2 YYEEEE. V shed 0 bases, J shed 2 bases, and the junction held 5 bases outside the gene matches. The CDR3 loop reads CASSLGLAGPTDTQYF. The CDR3 DNA sequence: TGTGCCAGCAGCTTGGGGTTAGCGGGGCCCACAGATACGCAGTATTTT.

The chain has TRBV28 and TRBJ2-2; 8 nucleotides align to TRBD1. The CDR3 has 14 amino acids. The V segment lost 8 bases and the J segment 1 base; nucleotides outside the gene matches: 3. The V gene's germline CDR1 is MDHEN and CDR2 SYDVKM. The CDR3 region has the DNA TGTGCCAGCTTGGGGACAGGGAACACCGGGGAGCTGTTTTTT. Encoded protein: CASLGTGNTGELFF.

This rearrangement joins TRBV9 to TRBJ1-2, with D uncertain. The CDR3 has 12 residues. Looked up from germline, CDR1 is SGDLS and CDR2 is YYNGEE. The germline V and J ends were trimmed by 0 bases and 5 bases, with 5 bases remaining between them. The CDR3 DNA reads TGTGCCAGCAGCGTAGAAGGGTATGGCTACACCTTC. Its translation is CASSVEGYGYTF.

V usage is TRBV18 and J usage is TRBJ2-7; D is undetermined. Between the trimmed V and J ends, which lost 2 bases and 6 bases, there was a span of 8 bases. Germline V gene data show CDR1 as KGHSH and CDR2 as LQKENI. The CDR3 runs to 12 residues. The DNA for the CDR3 is TGTGCCAGCTCACCAGATTTGGGCGAGCAGTACTTC. Translating it yields CASSPDLGEQYF.

This clone was observed a single time. This rearrangement joins TRBV19 to TRBJ2-1; D remains unclear. The CDR3 is made up of 13 amino acids. With 2 bases removed from V and 4 bases from J, the gap between germline ends came to 6 bases. Germline CDR1 and CDR2: LNHDA and SQIVND (reference sequence). CDR3 sequence: CASSISPYNEQFF. In DNA, the CDR3 is TGTGCCAGTAGTATAAGCCCATACAATGAGCAGTTCTTC.

The chain links TRBV30 to TRBJ1-2, with TRBD1 as a possible D gene (5 bases). Trimming left V 1 base short and J 6 bases short, with 12 bases between. The CDR3 has 13 amino acids. Germline-derived CDR1 and CDR2 are GTSNPN and SVGIG (reference sequence). CDR3 DNA sequence: TGTGCCTGGAGTGGTCGGAGGGGCGATGGCTACACCTTC. It yields the protein CAWSGRRGDGYTF.

The V call is TRBV2, the J call TRBJ2-2; D gene ambiguous. Per the germline V gene, CDR1 is SNHLY and CDR2 is FYNNEI. V lost 8 bases to trimming and J lost 6 bases, with 13 bases between them. There are 13 residues in the CDR3. The CDR3 bases are TGTGCCAGCGTAGGTAATATAGCCGGGGAGCTGTTTTTT. Its translation is CASVGNIAGELFF.

The rearrangement uses TRBV5-5 and TRBJ1-1; TRBD1 is a possible D gene (6 bases). The ends were cut back, 3 bases at V and 1 base at J, with 13 bases in the middle. This CDR3 spans 15 amino acids. The germline gives CDR1 SGHKS, CDR2 YYEKEE (reference sequence). The CDR3 loop reads CASSWVGGWNTEAFF. The CDR3 DNA follows: TGTGCCAGCAGCTGGGTAGGGGGGTGGAACACTGAAGCTTTCTTT.

The gene calls are TRBV11-3 and TRBJ2-1; no firm D call. Germline V CDR1 and CDR2: SGHNT, YENEEA. The V end was cut by 0 bases, the J end by 0 bases, with 12 bases between. The CDR3 totals 17 residues. CDR3 nucleotides: TGTGCCAGCAGCTTAGACTCAAAGAGGAGCTCCTACAATGAGCAGTTCTTC. Protein sequence: CASSLDSKRSSYNEQFF.

The gene calls are TRBV28 and TRBJ2-7; D perhaps matches TRBD2 (6 bases). V dropped 2 bases and J dropped 1 base, with 21 bases sitting between them. The CDR3 contains 18 residues. From germline, CDR1 is MDHEN and CDR2 SYDVKM. The CDR3 loop reads CASSLLIQLGGLSYEQYF. In DNA, the CDR3 is TGTGCCAGCAGTTTACTTATTCAGTTAGGAGGGCTATCCTACGAGCAGTACTTC.

This clone was picked up one time. This sequence joins TRBV28 and TRBJ2-1; either TRBD1 or TRBD2 may supply D (5 bases each). This CDR3 is built from 16 residues. Trimming took 2 bases from V and 2 from J, leaving 13 bases between them. Germline V CDR1 and CDR2: MDHEN, SYDVKM. The CDR3 region is CASSLGARGAYNEQFF. CDR3 sequence (DNA): TGTGCCAGCAGTTTAGGGGCCCGAGGGGCCTACAATGAGCAGTTCTTC.

To note about this clone: The junction departs from germline at one end; a sequencing error may be responsible. V gene TRBV28 combines with J gene TRBJ1-5; 10 bases are a match to TRBD1. This CDR3 is built from 17 residues. Germline V gene sequence: CDR1 MDHEN, CDR2 SYDVKM. CDR3 coding DNA: TGTGCCCGCAGGACAGGGGGAGGGGGGGATAGCAATCAGCCCCAGCATTTT. Its translation is CARRTGGGGDSNQPQHF.

The chain couples TRBV27 to TRBJ2-5; TRBD2 matches at 12 bases. The CDR3 sequence is 15 residues long. V trimming: 6 bases; J trimming: 5 bases; junction bases outside the gene matches: 7. Germline V gene sequence: CDR1 MNHEY, CDR2 SMNVEV (reference sequence). CDR3 nucleotides: TGTGCCAGCAGAACAACTAGCGGGGGGCCCGAGACCCAGTACTTC. It translates to CASRTTSGGPETQYF.

CDR3 loop: CASSIGISNQPQHF. As DNA, the CDR3 is TGTGCCAGTAGTATAGGGATTAGCAATCAGCCCCAGCATTTT. This sequence joins TRBV19 and TRBJ1-5, with unresolved D. Trimming shortened V by 1 base and J by 0 bases, and 4 bases separated the two germline ends. Germline V lookup: CDR1 LNHDA, CDR2 SQIVND (reference sequence). This CDR3 region has 14 residues.

The V call is TRBV12-3 or TRBV12-4, the J call TRBJ1-2, with a possible D match to TRBD1 (6 bases). This CDR3 comprises 13 residues. The V and J ends lost 10 bases and 1 base respectively, with 13 bases between them. CDR3 coding DNA: TGTGCCATCCGTACAGGGATTAACTATGGCTACACCTTC. Amino acid sequence: CAIRTGINYGYTF.

The table lists this clone with a count of one. This chain connects TRBV6-5 to TRBJ2-3; D is possibly TRBD1 or TRBD2 (6 bases each). Germline CDR1 and CDR2: MNHEY and SVGAGI. The V end lost 2 bases, the J end lost 3 bases, and 12 bases lay between the germline ends. CDR3 length: 15 residues. For the CDR3, the DNA is TGTGCCAGCAGTTACCGGGGGACAAGAACAGATACGCAGTATTTT. This translates into CASSYRGTRTDTQYF.

J is TRBJ2-7 and V is TRBV15; unclear D gene. From germline, CDR1 is LNHNV and CDR2 YYDKDF (reference sequence). The CDR3 has 16 amino acids. Trimming pared 0 bases from V and 1 base from J, leaving 13 bases between. The CDR3 region has the DNA TGTGCCACCAGCAGAGATGGATCGATAAGTTCCTACGAGCAGTACTTC. Protein product: CATSRDGSISSYEQYF. The full variable domain, rest sourced from reference TRBV15 and TRBJ2-7, is DAMVIQNPRYQVTQFGKPVTLSCSQTLNHNVMYWYQQKSSQAPKLLFHYYDKDFNNEADTPDNFQSRRPNTSFCFLDIRSPGLGDTAMYLCATSRDGSISSYEQYFGPGTRLTVT.

The chain uses TRBV29-1 and TRBJ1-1; D might be TRBD1 (5 bases). The length of the CDR3 is 13 residues. V was shortened by 5 bases and J by 1 base, with 11 bases between the two germline ends. Germline CDR1 and CDR2: SQVTM and ANQGSEA. Written as DNA, the CDR3 is TGCAGCGTTTCTGGACAACCGAACACTGAAGCTTTCTTT. This sequence encodes CSVSGQPNTEAFF.

The rearrangement joins TRBV6-6 to TRBJ1-4; maybe TRBD1 (5 bases). Germline V lookup: CDR1 MNHNY, CDR2 SVGAGI (reference sequence). This CDR3 is 13 amino acids long. V lost 6 bases, J lost 14 bases, and 19 bases lay in between. This CDR3 is CASSPLIRALLFF. The CDR3 coding sequence is TGTGCCAGCAGCCCATTAATCAGGGCCCTCCTGTTTTTT.

The rearrangement uses TRBV10-3 and TRBJ2-5; D ambiguous. The CDR3 length is 12 residues. Between the trimmed V and J ends, which lost 2 bases and 5 bases, there was a span of 6 bases. CDR1 and CDR2 (germline): ENHRY, SYGVKD. CDR3 residues: CAISENKETQYF. The CDR3 DNA follows: TGTGCCATCAGTGAGAATAAGGAGACCCAGTACTTC.